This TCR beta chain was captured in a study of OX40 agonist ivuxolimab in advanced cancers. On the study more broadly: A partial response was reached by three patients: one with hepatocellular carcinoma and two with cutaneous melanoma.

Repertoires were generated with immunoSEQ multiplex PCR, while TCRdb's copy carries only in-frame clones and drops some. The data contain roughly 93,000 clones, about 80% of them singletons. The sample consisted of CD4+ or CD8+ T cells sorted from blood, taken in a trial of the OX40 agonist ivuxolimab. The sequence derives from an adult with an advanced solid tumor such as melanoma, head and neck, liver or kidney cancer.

The CDR3 nucleotides read TGTGCCAGCAGCCGGGGAGATGGTGAGCAGTTCTTC. Translated: CASSRGDGEQFF. The chain employs TRBV6-6 and TRBJ2-1, with D perhaps matching TRBD2 (5 bases). CDR1 MNHNY and CDR2 SVGAGI come from the germline V gene (reference sequence). V lost 6 bases and J 9 bases, leaving 12 bases between the germline ends. This CDR3 has 12 residues.